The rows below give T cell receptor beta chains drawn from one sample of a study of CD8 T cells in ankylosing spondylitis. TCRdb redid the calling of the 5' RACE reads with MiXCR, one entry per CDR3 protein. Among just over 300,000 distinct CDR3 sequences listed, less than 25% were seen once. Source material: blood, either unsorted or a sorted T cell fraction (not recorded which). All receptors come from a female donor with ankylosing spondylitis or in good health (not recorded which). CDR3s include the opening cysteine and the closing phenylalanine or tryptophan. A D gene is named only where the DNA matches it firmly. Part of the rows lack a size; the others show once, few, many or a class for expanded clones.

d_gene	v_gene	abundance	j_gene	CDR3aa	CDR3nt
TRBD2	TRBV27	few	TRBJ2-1	CASRSTEWREMAFYRNEQFF	TGTGCCAGCAGAAGCACGGAATGGCGGGAGATGGCCTTCTATCGCAATGAGCAGTTCTTC
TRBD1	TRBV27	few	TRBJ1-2	CASSTLPGQGYYGYTF	TGTGCCAGCAGCACCCTTCCGGGACAGGGCTACTATGGCTACACCTTC
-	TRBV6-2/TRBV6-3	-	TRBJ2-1	CASSYGQLNEQFF	TGTGCCAGCAGTTATGGACAGCTCAATGAGCAGTTCTTC
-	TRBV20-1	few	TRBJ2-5	CSARATSLETQYF	TGCAGTGCTAGAGCAACTAGCTTGGAGACCCAGTACTTC
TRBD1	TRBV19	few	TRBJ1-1	CARGDRGRDTEAFF	TGTGCCAGGGGAGACAGGGGTAGGGACACTGAAGCTTTCTTT
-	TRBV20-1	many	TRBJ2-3	CSAQLSDTQYF	TGCAGTGCGCAGTTGTCAGATACGCAGTATTTT
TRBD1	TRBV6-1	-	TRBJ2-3	CASSEDRGPSDTQYF	TGTGCCAGCAGTGAAGACAGGGGTCCATCAGATACGCAGTATTTT
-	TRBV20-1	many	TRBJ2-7	CSARVPREPGEQYF	TGCAGTGCTAGAGTCCCCAGGGAACCGGGCGAGCAGTACTTC
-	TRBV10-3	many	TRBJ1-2	CAISEGDTHLFYGYTF	TGTGCCATCAGTGAGGGGGACACCCACTTGTTCTATGGCTACACCTTC
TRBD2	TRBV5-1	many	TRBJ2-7	CASSLGSGRYEQYF	TGCGCCAGCAGCTTGGGTAGCGGGAGGTACGAGCAGTACTTC
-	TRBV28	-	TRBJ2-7	CASSSDPYEQYF	TGTGCCAGCAGTTCGGACCCCTACGAGCAGTACTTC
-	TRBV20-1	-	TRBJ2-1	CSAGGLAGNSNEQFF	TGCAGTGCTGGAGGATTAGCAGGCAACTCCAATGAGCAGTTCTTC
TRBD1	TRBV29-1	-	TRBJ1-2	CSSSGTDYGYTF	TGCAGTAGCTCCGGGACAGACTATGGCTACACCTTC
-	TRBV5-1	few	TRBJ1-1	CASSLAGRGGGEAFF	TGCGCCAGCAGCTTGGCCGGCAGGGGAGGAGGTGAAGCTTTCTTT
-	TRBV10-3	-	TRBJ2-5	CAISGAGDQETQYF	TGTGCCATCAGTGGGGCAGGCGATCAAGAGACCCAGTACTTC
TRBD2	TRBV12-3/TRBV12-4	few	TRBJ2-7	CASSLGLGLAGVEQYF	TGTGCCAGCAGTTTAGGTTTAGGACTAGCGGGAGTCGAGCAGTACTTC
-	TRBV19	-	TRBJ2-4	CASTAGGLFKNIQYF	TGTGCCAGTACCGCAGGGGGACTCTTCAAAAACATTCAGTACTTC
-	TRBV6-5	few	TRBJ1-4	CASSSGRNNEKLFF	TGTGCCAGCAGTTCCGGACGGAATAATGAAAAACTGTTTTTT
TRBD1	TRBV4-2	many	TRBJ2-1	CASSPPGDRSGNEQFF	TGTGCCAGCAGCCCCCCCGGGGACAGGAGTGGGAATGAGCAGTTCTTC
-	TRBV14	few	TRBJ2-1	CASSQSLVVAYNEQFF	TGTGCCAGCAGCCAAAGTTTGGTAGTGGCCTATAATGAGCAGTTCTTC
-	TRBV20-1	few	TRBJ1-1	CSARDPGGPPEAFF	TGCAGTGCTAGAGATCCGGGGGGCCCCCCTGAAGCTTTCTTT
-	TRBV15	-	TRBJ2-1	CATSRDVTNNEQFF	TGTGCCACCAGCAGAGATGTTACAAACAATGAGCAGTTCTTC
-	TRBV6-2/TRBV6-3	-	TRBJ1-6	CASSYFRSYNSPLHF	TGTGCCAGCAGTTACTTTCGGTCCTATAATTCACCCCTCCACTTT
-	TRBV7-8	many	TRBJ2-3	CASSLFGSTVSTDTQYF	TGTGCCAGCAGCTTATTTGGGAGCACCGTTAGCACAGATACGCAGTATTTT
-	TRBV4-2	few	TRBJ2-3	CASSQPGLLGTDTQYF	TGTGCCAGCAGCCAACCGGGACTCCTCGGCACAGATACGCAGTATTTT
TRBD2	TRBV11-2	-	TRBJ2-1	CASSLDPFTSGRASEQFF	TGTGCCAGCAGCTTAGACCCTTTCACTAGCGGGAGGGCCTCTGAGCAGTTCTTC